Here is one T cell receptor beta chain with its context. This clonotype was observed a handful of times. The target of this receptor is not known. No base quality values were provided; no much bigger clone lies one nucleotide off. The sample is drawn from a study of T cell repertoires in cytomegalovirus infection (dated by TCRdb to about 2019). About the study as a whole: Peptide stimulations targeted recently identified HLA-C-restricted CMV epitopes, whose presentation resists viral immunomodulation, together with well-studied HLA-B-restricted epitopes. The HLA type of each donor mattered for the analysis, because public TCR beta signatures pointed to carriage of CMV infection along with the matching HLA type.

Instrument on record: Illumina HiSeq 1500. TCRdb ran its own pipeline on the public reads, namely fastp trimming at Q25 and MiXCR clone calling, and kept in-frame beta chains. Every entry covers one CDR3 protein and lists the most common genes and DNA from its rows. Recorded for this sample are nearly 700,000 distinct CDR3 sequences; 30% to 40% of them occurred a single time. The ten biggest clones cover 15% to 20% of the sample. The germline V gene supplies CDR1 MNHNS and CDR2 SASEGT. From the cysteine up to the phenylalanine, the CDR3 has a length of 13 residues. Solely the CDR3 DNA is kept, with 39 bases framed from the first base. Trimming leaves V shorter by 4 bases and J shorter by 5 bases, with the junction holding 1 base beyond the gene matches. The paper's findings and limits, for the study overall: The ex vivo response was dominated by HLA-C-restricted CMV-specific TCR beta clonotypes, and the single most frequent clonotype in two of eight donors was supplied by these HLA-C-restricted clonotypes. In both this cohort and an independent cohort of 350 or so donors, the cumulative frequency of public TCR beta family members distinguished carriers of CMV infection plus the relevant HLA type.

Reading the label with the study, this specimen's treatment or condition is: in vitro stimulation with specific CMV peptide epitopes to enrich CMV-specific T cells. In this chain, TRBV6-1 is recombined with TRBJ2-5; 10 central nucleotides agree with TRBD1. This specimen consisted of cultured PBMCs, obtained from culture after CMV antigen stimulation. The receptor was isolated from a human donor in good health (CMV status not recorded). Some clones in this sample may be carry-over from other donors' samples. The nucleotides are TGTGCCAGCAGTGGGGACAGGGGCGAGACCCAGTACTTC. It is translated as CASSGDRGETQYF.